The clone carrying this T cell receptor beta chain was picked up one time. Trimming took off 0 bases at V and 1 base at J, with 12 bases between the two ends. The CDR3 covers 16 residues. Germline CDR1 is SGHRS and CDR2 is YFSETQ. The data originate from a study of blood T cell repertoires in COVID-19. The wider study: PBMCs, B-cell-depleted T cells, or T cells provided the cDNA or gDNA that made up the material.

The assay was immunoSEQ multiplex PCR, and TCRdb's table has in-frame clones only and misses some. The sample lists approximately 250,000 clones; more than 80% were seen once. The sequenced sample consisted of PBMCs or T cells enriched from blood (not recorded which). The chain uses TRBV5-1 and TRBJ2-3; weak D call: TRBD2 (5 bases). This receptor was taken from a woman aged 25 to 39 with acute COVID-19. The CDR3 spells CASSLAGIIGTDTQYF. The DNA of the CDR3 is TGCGCCAGCAGCTTGGCCGGGATAATCGGCACAGATACGCAGTATTTT.